This TCR beta chain was documented in a study of T cells in Graves' hyperthyroidism and ophthalmopathy. Overall study results and limits: Before onset, ophthalmopathy was predicted by the model a median about 6.2 months earlier.

As for this clonotype: Its antigen is currently unknown.

RNA transcripts yielded amplified TCR beta CDR3 regions. The TCR CDR3 first-round RT-PCR relied on the HTBI primer set. TCRdb reprocessed the multiplex PCR reads via MiXCR and lists one record per CDR3 protein. The table has 300,000 to 400,000 distinct CDR3 sequences, around a sixth seen once. CDR3 size: 15 residues. CDR1 is SGHRS and CDR2 is YFSETQ in the germline V gene. The ends were cut back, 2 bases at V and 0 bases at J, with 11 bases in the middle. The sequenced material came from blood. This receptor was taken from a woman between 50 and 59 years old with Graves' hyperthyroidism. This rearrangement joins TRBV5-1 to TRBJ1-2; D remains unclear. The CDR3 sequence is CASSFSPPANYGYTF. CDR3 DNA: TGCGCCAGCAGCTTTTCACCCCCGGCTAACTATGGCTACACCTTC.